The next 21 T cell receptor beta chains were all read from a single sample in a study of cytomegalovirus exposure and HLA in healthy donors. The PCR ran on 60 Vbeta and 13 Jbeta primers. Repertoires were generated with immunoSEQ multiplex PCR, while TCRdb's copy carries only in-frame clones and drops some. The table shows about 200,000 clones, with around 79% occurring only once. The specimen sequenced was PBMCs. These receptors originate from a male donor in good health and CMV-seropositive.

This chain joins TRBV27 and TRBJ2-7, with D unclear. Looked up from germline, CDR1 is MNHEY and CDR2 is SMNVEV (reference sequence). This CDR3 has 13 residues. With 9 bases removed from V and 3 bases from J, the gap between germline ends came to 15 bases. CDR3 DNA sequence: TGTGCCAGTCACAACCCTCTCGACTACGAGCAGTACTTC. Its protein product is CASHNPLDYEQYF.

The chain links TRBV6-5 to TRBJ1-2; 9 bases agree with TRBD1. The V gene's germline CDR1 is MNHEY and CDR2 SVGAGI. The CDR3 length is 13 residues. V lost 6 bases and J lost 7; bases outside the gene matches: 6. CDR3 sequence (DNA): TGTGCCAGCAGCAGGACAGGGGAGGTTGGCTACACCTTC. Translated: CASSRTGEVGYTF.

This clone was seen just once. The chain carries TRBV7-2 and TRBJ2-7; 8 bases are a match to TRBD1. The germline CDR1 and CDR2 sequences are SGHTA and FQGNSA. The junction had 8 bases not matched to a gene; V was cut back by 5 bases and J by 5 bases. The length of the CDR3 is 14 residues. The CDR3 bases are TGTGCCAGCAGCCGAAACCAGGGGGCCAACGAGCAGTACTTC. Encoded protein: CASSRNQGANEQYF.

Here the CDR3 reads CASSLVSRGRTDTQYF. CDR3 nucleotides: TGTGCCAGCAGCTTAGTTTCCAGGGGGCGGACAGATACGCAGTATTTT. V and J are TRBV7-2 and TRBJ2-3; 8 bases line up with TRBD1. Germline values: CDR1 SGHTA, CDR2 FQGNSA. The J segment lost 3 bases and the V segment lost 1 base, leaving 6 bases of the junction unmatched. The length of the CDR3 is 16 residues. The whole variable domain, remainder taken from reference TRBV7-2 and TRBJ2-3, is GAGVSQSPSNKVTEKGKDVELRCDPISGHTALYWYRQSLGQGLEFLIYFQGNSAPDKSGLPSDRFSAERTGGSVSTLTIQRTQQEDSAVYLCASSLVSRGRTDTQYFGPGTRLTVL.

This clone has only a few counts. The V call is TRBV4-2, the J call TRBJ2-5; 8 bases match TRBD1. The CDR3 loop spans 16 amino acids. From germline, CDR1 is LGHNA and CDR2 YNFKEQ. V shed 6 bases and J 5 bases; nucleotides not matched to a gene: 14. The CDR3 DNA sequence: TGTGCCAGCAGGGTAGCGACAGGGGTGACTTCGGAGACCCAGTACTTC. Protein product: CASRVATGVTSETQYF.

The V call is TRBV18, the J call TRBJ2-1, with 12 bases matching TRBD2. Per the germline V gene, CDR1 is KGHSH and CDR2 is LQKENI. After removal of 1 base from V and 0 bases from J, the junction contained 1 base not matched to a gene. This CDR3 is built from 17 residues. CDR3 protein: CASSPLTSGSSYNEQFF. The DNA of the CDR3 is TGTGCCAGCTCACCACTGACTAGCGGGAGCTCCTACAATGAGCAGTTCTTC.

This chain connects TRBV7-9 to TRBJ2-5; the D gene is possibly TRBD2 (5 bases). This CDR3 is built from 14 residues. CDR1 is SEHNR, CDR2 FQNEAQ, per germline (reference sequence). V lost 4 bases to trimming and J lost 1 base, with 10 bases between them. CDR3 region: CASSSQRIQETQYF. CDR3 DNA sequence: TGTGCCAGCAGCTCCCAGCGGATCCAAGAGACCCAGTACTTC.

The chain links TRBV6-6 to TRBJ2-7, with D possibly TRBD1 on 6 matching bases. Trimming removed 10 bases at V and 0 bases at J, with 13 bases between. CDR3 length: 13 amino acids. CDR1 and CDR2 from the germline V gene are MNHNY and SVGAGI (reference sequence). The CDR3 DNA sequence: TGTGCCACGAAGACAGGTAGCTCCTACGAGCAGTACTTC. Amino acid sequence: CATKTGSSYEQYF.

The chain uses TRBV7-6 and TRBJ2-2; tentatively, D is TRBD1 (6 bases). V lost 1 base and J 6 bases, leaving 15 bases between the germline ends. The CDR3 is 16 residues long. Germline V gene lookup returns CDR1 SGHVS and CDR2 FNYEAQ. Written as DNA, the CDR3 is TGTGCCAGCAGCTTAGGGTCAGGGGAAGTTGCCGGGGAGCTGTTTTTT. It is translated as CASSLGSGEVAGELFF.

The chain uses TRBV28 and TRBJ1-1, with a possible D match to TRBD1 (5 bases). The CDR3 runs 15 residues. Trimming took off 5 bases at V and 2 bases at J, with 15 bases between the two ends. Germline V gives CDR1 MDHEN, CDR2 SYDVKM. Here the CDR3 DNA reads TGTGCCAGCAGTCCGTCGGACACCTTTAACACTGAAGCTTTCTTT. It is translated as CASSPSDTFNTEAFF.

This clone was observed a handful of times. DNA of the CDR3: TGTGCCAGCAGCTCCGGGACTAGCGGGAGCTCCTACAATGAGCAGTTCTTC. As protein: CASSSGTSGSSYNEQFF. The V and J genes are TRBV7-6 and TRBJ2-1; 14 bases align to TRBD2. Germline trimming cut 4 bases from V and 0 bases from J; bases unmatched to any gene: 2. The germline CDR1 and CDR2 sequences are SGHVS and FNYEAQ. This CDR3 spans 17 amino acids.

V gene TRBV6-5 combines with J gene TRBJ1-4; 8 nucleotides match TRBD1. The CDR3 runs to 16 residues. Trimming at V came to 4 bases and at J to 8 bases, leaving 12 bases not matched to a gene. The V gene's germline CDR1 is MNHEY and CDR2 SVGAGI. The CDR3 DNA is TGTGCCAGCAGTTCGGTTCGGACAGGGAGCAAAGAAAAACTGTTTTTT. Encoded protein: CASSSVRTGSKEKLFF.

V usage is TRBV5-1 and J usage is TRBJ2-1; 11 bases are shared with TRBD1. Losses at the gene ends were 4 bases for V and 7 bases for J; bases not matched to a gene: 7. Germline loops: CDR1 SGHRS, CDR2 YFSETQ. CDR3 size: 15 residues. The CDR3 sequence is CASSRGQGGINEQFF. CDR3 nucleotide sequence: TGCGCCAGCAGCCGGGGACAGGGGGGGATTAATGAGCAGTTCTTC.

The chain joins TRBV21-1 to TRBJ2-5; TRBD1, the table's D call, was not compared with the DNA. TRBV21-1 is a known pseudogene. This CDR3 region has 14 residues. CDR3 amino acids: CASSKDSTKETQYF. Written as DNA, the CDR3 is TGTGCCAGCAGCAAGGACAGCACTAAAGAGACCCAGTACTTC.

This rearrangement joins TRBV5-6 to TRBJ2-5, with TRBD1 matching 7 bases. Germline CDR1 SGHDT, CDR2 YYEEEE. This CDR3 spans 15 amino acids. The ends lost 0 bases at V and 0 bases at J; junction bases unmatched: 2. CDR3 loop: CASSLGDRDQETQYF. DNA for the CDR3: TGTGCCAGCAGCTTGGGGGACAGAGACCAAGAGACCCAGTACTTC. The full variable domain, rest sourced from reference TRBV5-6 and TRBJ2-5, is DAGVTQSPTHLIKTRGQQVTLRCSPKSGHDTVSWYQQALGQGPQFIFQYYEEEERQRGNFPDRFSGHQFPNYSSELNVNALLLGDSALYLCASSLGDRDQETQYFGPGTRLLVL.

The chain joins TRBV9 to TRBJ2-3, with 11 bases aligning to TRBD2. Looked up from germline, CDR1 is SGDLS and CDR2 is YYNGEE. Trimming took 4 bases from V and 4 from J; bases not matched to a gene: 11. The CDR3 covers 17 residues. The CDR3 region is CASSHGGLAGGADTQYF. In DNA, the CDR3 is TGTGCCAGCAGCCACGGGGGCCTAGCGGGAGGAGCAGATACGCAGTATTTT.

CDR3 protein: CASSSGQPPNTEAFF. In DNA form, the CDR3 reads TGTGCCAGCAGCTCGGGACAGCCTCCGAACACTGAAGCTTTCTTT. This chain connects TRBV11-3 to TRBJ1-1; TRBD1 matches 7 bases. The V and J ends lost 4 bases and 1 base, in that order; junction bases with no gene match: 6. The CDR3 is 15 residues long. Per germline, CDR1 SGHNT and CDR2 YENEEA.

This chain joins TRBV28 and TRBJ1-2; 9 positions agree with TRBD1. CDR3 length: 16 amino acids. After removal of 3 bases from V and 4 bases from J, the junction contained 9 bases not matched to a gene. Germline V lookup: CDR1 MDHEN, CDR2 SYDVKM. The CDR3 loop reads CASSLRSGQGIYGYTF. In DNA form, the CDR3 reads TGTGCCAGCAGTTTGAGGTCGGGACAGGGAATCTATGGCTACACCTTC.

The J gene is TRBJ2-1, the V gene TRBV5-6, with D perhaps TRBD2 (5 bases). V lost 4 bases and J 0 bases, leaving 11 bases between the germline ends. There are 15 residues in the CDR3. The germline V gene has CDR1 SGHDT and CDR2 YYEEEE. The CDR3 is CASSPITSSYNEQFF. DNA for the CDR3: TGTGCCAGCAGCCCTATTACTAGCTCCTACAATGAGCAGTTCTTC.

V usage is TRBV4-1 and J usage is TRBJ2-1, with TRBD1 identical over 10 bases. The CDR3 length is 17 residues. Germline assignment: CDR1 MGHRA and CDR2 YSYEKL. With 1 base clipped from V and 5 bases from J, the junction kept 8 bases outside the gene matches. The CDR3 protein is CASSQALSGTGDNEQFF. The CDR3 bases are TGCGCCAGCAGCCAAGCCTTATCCGGGACAGGGGACAATGAGCAGTTCTTC.

This clone turned up a few times. V gene TRBV25-1 combines with J gene TRBJ1-4; D is ambiguous. The CDR3 covers 15 residues. Trimming removed 1 base at V and 8 bases at J, with 14 bases between. CDR1 is MGHDK, CDR2 SYGVNS, per germline. CDR3 sequence reads: CASSESRGSVEKLFF. CDR3 nucleotides: TGTGCCAGCAGTGAATCGCGAGGGTCGGTAGAAAAACTGTTTTTT.